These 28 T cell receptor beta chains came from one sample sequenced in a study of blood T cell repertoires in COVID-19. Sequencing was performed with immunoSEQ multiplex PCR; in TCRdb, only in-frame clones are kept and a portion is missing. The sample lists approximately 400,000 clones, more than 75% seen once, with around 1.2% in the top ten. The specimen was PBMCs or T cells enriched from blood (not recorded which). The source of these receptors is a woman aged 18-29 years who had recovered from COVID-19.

The CDR3 DNA reads TGTGCCAGCAGCTTGGCCAGGGACACAGATACGCAGTATTTT. This sequence encodes CASSLARDTDTQYF. The chain combines TRBV5-4 with TRBJ2-3, with D perhaps matching TRBD1 (5 bases). CDR1 and CDR2 (germline): SGHNT, YYREEE (reference sequence). The length of the CDR3 is 14 residues. Between the trimmed V and J ends, which lost 0 bases and 2 bases, there was a span of 7 bases.

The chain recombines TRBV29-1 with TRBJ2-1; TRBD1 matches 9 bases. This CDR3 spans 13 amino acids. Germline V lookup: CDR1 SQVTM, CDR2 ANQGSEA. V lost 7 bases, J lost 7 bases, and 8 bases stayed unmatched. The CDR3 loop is CSDRDRAKNEQFF. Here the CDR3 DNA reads TGCAGCGACCGGGACAGGGCTAAGAATGAGCAGTTCTTC.

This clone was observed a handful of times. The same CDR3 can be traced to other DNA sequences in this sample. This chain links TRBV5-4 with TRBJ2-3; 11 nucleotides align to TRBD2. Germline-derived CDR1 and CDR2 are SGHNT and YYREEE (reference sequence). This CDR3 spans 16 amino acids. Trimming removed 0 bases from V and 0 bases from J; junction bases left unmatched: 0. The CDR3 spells CASSLGLAGSTDTQYF. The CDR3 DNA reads TGTGCCAGCAGCTTGGGACTAGCGGGGAGCACAGATACGCAGTATTTT.

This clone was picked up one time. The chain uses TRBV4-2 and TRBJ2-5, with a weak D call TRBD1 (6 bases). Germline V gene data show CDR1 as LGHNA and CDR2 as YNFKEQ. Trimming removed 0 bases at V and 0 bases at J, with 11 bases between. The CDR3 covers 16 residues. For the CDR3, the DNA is TGTGCCAGCAGCCAAGATCGGACAGTCGACCAAGAGACCCAGTACTTC. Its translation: CASSQDRTVDQETQYF.

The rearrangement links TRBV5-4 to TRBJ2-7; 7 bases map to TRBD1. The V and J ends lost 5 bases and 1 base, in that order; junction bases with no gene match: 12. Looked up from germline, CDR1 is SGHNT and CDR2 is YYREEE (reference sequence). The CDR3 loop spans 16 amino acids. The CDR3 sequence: CASRSTPGQLSYEQYF. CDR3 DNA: TGTGCCAGCAGGTCGACCCCGGGACAGCTTTCCTACGAGCAGTACTTC.

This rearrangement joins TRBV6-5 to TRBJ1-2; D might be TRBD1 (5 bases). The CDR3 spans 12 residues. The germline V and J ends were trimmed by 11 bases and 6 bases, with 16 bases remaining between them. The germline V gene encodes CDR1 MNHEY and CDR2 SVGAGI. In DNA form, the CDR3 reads TGTGCCTGCGGCATGGGGCTAAATGGCTACACCTTC. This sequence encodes CACGMGLNGYTF.

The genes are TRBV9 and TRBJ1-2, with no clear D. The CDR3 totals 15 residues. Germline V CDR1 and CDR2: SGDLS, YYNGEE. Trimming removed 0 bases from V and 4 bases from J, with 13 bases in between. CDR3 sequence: CASSVAEGRTYGYTF. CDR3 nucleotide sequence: TGTGCCAGCAGCGTAGCGGAGGGCAGGACCTATGGCTACACCTTC.

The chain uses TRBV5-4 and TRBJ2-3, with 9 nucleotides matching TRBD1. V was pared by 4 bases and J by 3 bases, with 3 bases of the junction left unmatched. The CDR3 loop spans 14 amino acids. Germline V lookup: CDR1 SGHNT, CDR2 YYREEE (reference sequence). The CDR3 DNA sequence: TGTGCCAGCAGCGAGGACAGGGGTACAGATACGCAGTATTTT. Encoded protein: CASSEDRGTDTQYF. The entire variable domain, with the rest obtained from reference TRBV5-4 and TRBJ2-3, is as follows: ETGVTQSPTHLIKTRGQQVTLRCSSQSGHNTVSWYQQALGQGPQFIFQYYREEENGRGNFPPRFSGLQFPNYSSELNVNALELDDSALYLCASSEDRGTDTQYFGPGTRLTVL.

The CDR3 loop reads CASSEGTSGAETQYF. The CDR3 nucleotides are TGTGCCAGCAGTGAAGGAACTAGCGGGGCCGAGACCCAGTACTTC. The gene calls are TRBV6-1 and TRBJ2-5, with 10 nucleotides matching TRBD2. J gave up 5 bases and V 1 base, and 4 bases lay outside the gene matches. CDR1 is MNHNS and CDR2 is SASEGT in the germline V gene. The CDR3 loop spans 15 amino acids.

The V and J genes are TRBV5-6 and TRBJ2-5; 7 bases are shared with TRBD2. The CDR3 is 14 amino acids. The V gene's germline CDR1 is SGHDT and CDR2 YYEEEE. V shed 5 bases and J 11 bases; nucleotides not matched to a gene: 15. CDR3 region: CASSLLSSGLGQYF. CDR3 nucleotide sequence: TGTGCCAGCAGTCTTCTTTCTAGCGGCCTAGGGCAGTACTTC.

CDR3 region: CATGQNSPLHF. CDR3 DNA: TGTGCCACCGGCCAGAATTCACCCCTCCACTTT. J is TRBJ1-6 and V is TRBV15; D is unclear. This CDR3 has 11 residues. Trimming stripped 8 bases from V and 7 bases from J, with 6 bases between. The V gene's germline CDR1 is LNHNV and CDR2 YYDKDF (reference sequence).

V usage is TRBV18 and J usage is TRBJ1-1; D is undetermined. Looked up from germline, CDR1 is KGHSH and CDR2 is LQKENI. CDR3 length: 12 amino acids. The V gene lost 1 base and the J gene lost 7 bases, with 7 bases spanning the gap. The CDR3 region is CASSPLVSEAFF. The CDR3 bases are TGTGCCAGCTCACCACTCGTCAGTGAAGCTTTCTTT.

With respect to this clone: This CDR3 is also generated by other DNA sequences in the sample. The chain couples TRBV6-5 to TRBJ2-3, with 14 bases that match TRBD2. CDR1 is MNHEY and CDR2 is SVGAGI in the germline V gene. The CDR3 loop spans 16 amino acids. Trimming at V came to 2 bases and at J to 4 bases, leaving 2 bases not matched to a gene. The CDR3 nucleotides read TGTGCCAGCAGTTACCCGACTAGCGGGGGGGCAGATACGCAGTATTTT. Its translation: CASSYPTSGGADTQYF.

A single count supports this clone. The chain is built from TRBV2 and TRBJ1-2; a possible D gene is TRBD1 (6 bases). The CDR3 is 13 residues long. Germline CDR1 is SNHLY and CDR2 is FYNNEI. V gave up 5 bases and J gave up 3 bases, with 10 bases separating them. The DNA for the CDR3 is TGTGCCAGCAGTTGGGACAAGTACTATGGCTACACCTTC. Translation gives CASSWDKYYGYTF. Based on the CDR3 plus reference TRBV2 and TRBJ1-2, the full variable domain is EPEVTQTPSHQVTQMGQEVILRCVPISNHLYFYWYRQILGQKVEFLVSFYNNEISEKSEIFDDQFSVERPDGSNFTLKIRSTKLEDSAMYFCASSWDKYYGYTFGSGTRLTVV.

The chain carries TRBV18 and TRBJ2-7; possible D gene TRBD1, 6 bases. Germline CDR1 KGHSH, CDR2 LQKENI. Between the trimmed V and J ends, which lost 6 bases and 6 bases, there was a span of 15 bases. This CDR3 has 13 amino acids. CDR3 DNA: TGTGCCAGCTCTGGGGGCAGGGATGGCGAGCAGTACTTC. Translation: CASSGGRDGEQYF. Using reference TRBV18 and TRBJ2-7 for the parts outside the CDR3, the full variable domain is NAGVMQNPRHLVRRRGQEARLRCSPMKGHSHVYWYRQLPEEGLKFMVYLQKENIIDESGMPKERFSAEFPKEGPSILRIQQVVRGDSAAYFCASSGGRDGEQYFGPGTRLTVT.

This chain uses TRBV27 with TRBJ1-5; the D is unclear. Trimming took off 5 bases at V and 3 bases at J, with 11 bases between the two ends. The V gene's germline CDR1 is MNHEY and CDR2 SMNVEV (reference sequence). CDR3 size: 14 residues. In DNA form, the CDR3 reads TGTGCCAGCAGTACTCGGAGGTCCAATCAGCCCCAGCATTTT. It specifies CASSTRRSNQPQHF.

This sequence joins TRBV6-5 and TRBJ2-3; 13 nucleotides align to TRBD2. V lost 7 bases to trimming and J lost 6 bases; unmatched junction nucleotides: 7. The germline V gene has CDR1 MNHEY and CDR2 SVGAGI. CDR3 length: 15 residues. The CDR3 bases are TGTGCCAGCACCACGGGACTAGCGGGAAGGGATACGCAGTATTTT. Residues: CASTTGLAGRDTQYF.

The CDR3 nucleotides read TGTGCCATCACCCGAGGTCCGTCCTCTGGAAACACCATATATTTT. Its translation is CAITRGPSSGNTIYF. The V and J genes are TRBV10-3 and TRBJ1-3; D is undetermined. Germline loops: CDR1 ENHRY, CDR2 SYGVKD. Deletions cut 7 bases from V and 0 bases from J, with 13 bases between. CDR3 length: 15 amino acids.

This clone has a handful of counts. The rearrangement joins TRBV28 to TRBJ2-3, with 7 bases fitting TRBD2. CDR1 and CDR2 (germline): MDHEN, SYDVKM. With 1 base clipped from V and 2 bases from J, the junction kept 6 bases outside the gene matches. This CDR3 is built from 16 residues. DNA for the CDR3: TGTGCCAGCAGTTTATTGGGGGGAGGGACCACAGATACGCAGTATTTT. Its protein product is CASSLLGGGTTDTQYF.

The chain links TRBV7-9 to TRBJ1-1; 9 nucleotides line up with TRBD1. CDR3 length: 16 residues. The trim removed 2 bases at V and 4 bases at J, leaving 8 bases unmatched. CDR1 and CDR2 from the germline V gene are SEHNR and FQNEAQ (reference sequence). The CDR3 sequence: CASSLFIGQGSTEAFF. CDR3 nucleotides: TGTGCCAGCAGCTTATTTATCGGACAGGGGAGCACTGAAGCTTTCTTT.

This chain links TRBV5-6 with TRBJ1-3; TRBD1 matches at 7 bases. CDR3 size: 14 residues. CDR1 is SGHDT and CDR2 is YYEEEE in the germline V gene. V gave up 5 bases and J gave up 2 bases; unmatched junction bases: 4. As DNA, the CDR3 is TGTGCCAGCAGAAGACAGGGCGCTGGAAACACCATATATTTT. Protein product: CASRRQGAGNTIYF.

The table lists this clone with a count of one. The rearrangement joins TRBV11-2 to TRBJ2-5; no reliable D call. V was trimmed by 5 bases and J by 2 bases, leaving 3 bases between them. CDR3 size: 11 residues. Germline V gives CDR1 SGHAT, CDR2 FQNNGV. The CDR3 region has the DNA TGTGCCAGCAGCCGGCAAGAGACCCAGTACTTC. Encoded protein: CASSRQETQYF.

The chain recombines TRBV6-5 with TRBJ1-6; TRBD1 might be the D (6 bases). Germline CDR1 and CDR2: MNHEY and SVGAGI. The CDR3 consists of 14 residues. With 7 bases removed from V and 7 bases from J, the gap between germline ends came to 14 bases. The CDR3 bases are TGTGCCAGCACCACGGGGGGGCACAATTCACCCCTCCACTTT. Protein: CASTTGGHNSPLHF.

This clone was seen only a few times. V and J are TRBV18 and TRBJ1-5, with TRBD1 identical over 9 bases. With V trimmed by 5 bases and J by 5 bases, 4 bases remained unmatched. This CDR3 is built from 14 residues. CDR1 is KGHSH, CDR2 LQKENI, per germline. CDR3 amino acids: CASSRTGADQPQHF. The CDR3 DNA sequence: TGTGCCAGCTCAAGGACAGGGGCCGATCAGCCCCAGCATTTT.

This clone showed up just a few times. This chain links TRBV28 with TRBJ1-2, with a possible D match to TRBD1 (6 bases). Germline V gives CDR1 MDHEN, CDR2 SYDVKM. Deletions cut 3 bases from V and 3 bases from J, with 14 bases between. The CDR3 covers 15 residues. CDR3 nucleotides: TGTGCCAGCAGTTTGTCTGGGGGGGCCCACTATGGCTACACCTTC. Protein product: CASSLSGGAHYGYTF.

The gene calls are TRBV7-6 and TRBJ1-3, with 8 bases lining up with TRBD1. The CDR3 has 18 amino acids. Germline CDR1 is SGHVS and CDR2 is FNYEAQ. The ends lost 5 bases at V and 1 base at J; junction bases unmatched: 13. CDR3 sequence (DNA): TGTGCCAGCAGCCCTCAGGGACAGGTCCCCCTGTCTGGAAACACCATATATTTT. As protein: CASSPQGQVPLSGNTIYF.

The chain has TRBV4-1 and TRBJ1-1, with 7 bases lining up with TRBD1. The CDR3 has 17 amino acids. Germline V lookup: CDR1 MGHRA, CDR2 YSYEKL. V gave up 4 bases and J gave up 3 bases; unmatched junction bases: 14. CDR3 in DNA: TGCGCCAGCAGCCCTTGGACAGGAAAATGGATACACACTGAAGCTTTCTTT. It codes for CASSPWTGKWIHTEAFF.

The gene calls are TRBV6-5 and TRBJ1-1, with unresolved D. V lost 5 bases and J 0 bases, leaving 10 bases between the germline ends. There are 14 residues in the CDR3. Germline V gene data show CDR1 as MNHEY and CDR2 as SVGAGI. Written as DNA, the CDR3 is TGTGCCAGCAGTCCACTTATCATGAACACTGAAGCTTTCTTT. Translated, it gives CASSPLIMNTEAFF.